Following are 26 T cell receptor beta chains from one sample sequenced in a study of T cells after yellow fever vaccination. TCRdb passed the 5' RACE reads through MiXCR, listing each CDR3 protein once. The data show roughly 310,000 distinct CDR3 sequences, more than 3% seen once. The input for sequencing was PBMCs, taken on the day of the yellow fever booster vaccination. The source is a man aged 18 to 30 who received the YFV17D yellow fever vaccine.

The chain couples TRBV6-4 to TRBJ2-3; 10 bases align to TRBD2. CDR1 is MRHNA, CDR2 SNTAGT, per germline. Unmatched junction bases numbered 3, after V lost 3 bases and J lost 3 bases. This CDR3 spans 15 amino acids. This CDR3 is CASSEVAGGTDTQYF. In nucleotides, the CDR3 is TGTGCCAGCAGTGAAGTAGCGGGGGGTACAGATACGCAGTATTTT.

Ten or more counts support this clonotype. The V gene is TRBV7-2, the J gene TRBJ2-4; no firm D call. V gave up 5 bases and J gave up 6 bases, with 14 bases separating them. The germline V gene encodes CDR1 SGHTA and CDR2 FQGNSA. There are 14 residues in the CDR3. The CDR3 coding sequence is TGTGCCAGCAGCCTAGTTAGTGCTATAAACATTCAGTACTTC. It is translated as CASSLVSAINIQYF.

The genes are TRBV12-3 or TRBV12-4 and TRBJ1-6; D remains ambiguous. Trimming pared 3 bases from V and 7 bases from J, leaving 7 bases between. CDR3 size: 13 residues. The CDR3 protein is CASSLAANSPLHF. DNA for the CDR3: TGTGCCAGCAGTTTGGCCGCCAATTCACCCCTCCACTTT.

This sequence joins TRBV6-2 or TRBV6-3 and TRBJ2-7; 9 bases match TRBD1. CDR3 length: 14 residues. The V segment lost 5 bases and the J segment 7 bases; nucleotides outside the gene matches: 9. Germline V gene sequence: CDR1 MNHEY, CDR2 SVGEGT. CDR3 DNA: TGTGCCAGCAGTAGCAGACAGGGGGTGTCGGAGCAGTACGTC. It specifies CASSSRQGVSEQYV.

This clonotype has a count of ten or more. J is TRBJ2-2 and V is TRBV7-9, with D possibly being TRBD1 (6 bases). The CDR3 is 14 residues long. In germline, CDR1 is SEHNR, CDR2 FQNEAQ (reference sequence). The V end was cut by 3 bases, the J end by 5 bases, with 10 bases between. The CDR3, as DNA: TGTGCCAGCAGCTTCTGGGGGCTAACCGGGGAGCTGTTTTTT. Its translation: CASSFWGLTGELFF.

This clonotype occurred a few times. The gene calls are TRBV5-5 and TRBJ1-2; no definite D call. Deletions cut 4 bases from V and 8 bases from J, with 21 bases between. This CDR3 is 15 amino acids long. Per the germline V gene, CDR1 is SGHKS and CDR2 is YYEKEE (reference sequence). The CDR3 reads CASSVGFSGGEGYTF. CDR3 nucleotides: TGTGCCAGCAGCGTGGGCTTCTCCGGAGGAGAGGGCTACACCTTC. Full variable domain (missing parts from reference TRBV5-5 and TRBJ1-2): DAGVTQSPTHLIKTRGQQVTLRCSPISGHKSVSWYQQVLGQGPQFIFQYYEKEERGRGNFPDRFSARQFPNYSSELNVNALLLGDSALYLCASSVGFSGGEGYTFGSGTRLTVV.

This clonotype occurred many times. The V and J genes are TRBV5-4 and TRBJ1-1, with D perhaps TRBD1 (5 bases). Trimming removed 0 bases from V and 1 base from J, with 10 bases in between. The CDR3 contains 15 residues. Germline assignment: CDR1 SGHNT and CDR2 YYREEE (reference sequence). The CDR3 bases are TGTGCCAGCAGCTTGGCCAAACAGGCGAACACTGAAGCTTTCTTT. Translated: CASSLAKQANTEAFF.

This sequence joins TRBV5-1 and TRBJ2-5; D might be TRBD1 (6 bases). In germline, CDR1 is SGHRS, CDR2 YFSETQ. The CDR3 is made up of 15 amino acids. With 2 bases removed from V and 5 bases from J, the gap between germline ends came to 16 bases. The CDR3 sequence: CASSFLGAPRETQYF. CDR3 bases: TGCGCCAGCAGCTTCTTGGGGGCCCCCCGGGAGACCCAGTACTTC.

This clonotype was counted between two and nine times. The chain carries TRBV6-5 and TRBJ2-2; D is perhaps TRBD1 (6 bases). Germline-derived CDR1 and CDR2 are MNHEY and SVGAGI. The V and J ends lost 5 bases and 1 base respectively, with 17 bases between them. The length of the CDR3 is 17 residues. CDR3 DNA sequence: TGTGCCAGCAGTCGTCGTCCGGGACACATGAACACCGGGGAGCTGTTTTTT. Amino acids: CASSRRPGHMNTGELFF.

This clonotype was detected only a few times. CDR3 in DNA: TGTGCCAGCAGCTTAGGGTTAGGGATTGGGGAAAAACTGTTTTTT. This gives the protein CASSLGLGIGEKLFF. The V call is TRBV7-2, the J call TRBJ1-4, with D unresolved. CDR3 length: 15 residues. Germline V gives CDR1 SGHTA, CDR2 FQGNSA. Trimming shortened V by 1 base and J by 8 bases, and 14 bases separated the two germline ends. The full variable domain, in which reference TRBV7-2 and TRBJ1-4 provide the parts outside the CDR3, is GAGVSQSPSNKVTEKGKDVELRCDPISGHTALYWYRQSLGQGLEFLIYFQGNSAPDKSGLPSDRFSAERTGGSVSTLTIQRTQQEDSAVYLCASSLGLGIGEKLFFGSGTQLSVL.

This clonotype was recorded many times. CDR3 protein: CASWDRGRAGELFF. The CDR3 DNA is TGCGCCAGCTGGGACAGGGGGCGAGCCGGGGAGCTGTTTTTT. The J gene is TRBJ2-2, the V gene TRBV5-1; TRBD1 matches 12 bases. V was clipped by 7 bases and J by 6 bases; unmatched bases: 4. This CDR3 is 14 amino acids long. Germline CDR1 reads SGHRS; CDR2 reads YFSETQ.

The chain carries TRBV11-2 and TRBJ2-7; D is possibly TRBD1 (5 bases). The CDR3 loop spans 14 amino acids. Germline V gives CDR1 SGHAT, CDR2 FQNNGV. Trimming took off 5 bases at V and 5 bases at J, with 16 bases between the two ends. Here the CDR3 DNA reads TGTGCCAGCAGCCCCCCCCAGGGTTTTGACGAGCAGTACGTC. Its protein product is CASSPPQGFDEQYV.

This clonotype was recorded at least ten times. This CDR3 reads CASSARGGTDTQYF. Written as DNA, the CDR3 is TGTGCCAGCAGCGCCCGGGGGGGCACAGATACGCAGTATTTT. The genes are TRBV7-8 and TRBJ2-3; 7 bases align to TRBD2. In germline, CDR1 is SGHVS, CDR2 FQNEAQ. There are 14 residues in the CDR3. Trimming at V came to 5 bases and at J to 1 base, leaving 3 bases not matched to a gene. The full variable domain, with the rest looked up from reference TRBV7-8 and TRBJ2-3, is GAGVSQSPRYKVAKRGQDVALRCDPISGHVSLFWYQQALGQGPEFLTYFQNEAQLDKSGLPSDRFFAERPEGSVSTLKIQRTQQEDSAVYLCASSARGGTDTQYFGPGTRLTVL.

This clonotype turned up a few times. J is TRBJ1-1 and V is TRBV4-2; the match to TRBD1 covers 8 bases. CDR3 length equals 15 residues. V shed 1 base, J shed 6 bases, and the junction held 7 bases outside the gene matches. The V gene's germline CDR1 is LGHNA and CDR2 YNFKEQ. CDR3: CASSQVQGAVAEAFF. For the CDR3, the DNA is TGTGCCAGCAGCCAAGTCCAGGGGGCAGTCGCTGAAGCTTTCTTT.

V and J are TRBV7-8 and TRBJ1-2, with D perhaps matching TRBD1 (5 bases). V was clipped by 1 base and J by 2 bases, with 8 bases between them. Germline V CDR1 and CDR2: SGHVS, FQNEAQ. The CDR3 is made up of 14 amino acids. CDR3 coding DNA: TGTGCCAGCAGCTTAGAATACAGGAACTATGGCTACACCTTC. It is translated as CASSLEYRNYGYTF.

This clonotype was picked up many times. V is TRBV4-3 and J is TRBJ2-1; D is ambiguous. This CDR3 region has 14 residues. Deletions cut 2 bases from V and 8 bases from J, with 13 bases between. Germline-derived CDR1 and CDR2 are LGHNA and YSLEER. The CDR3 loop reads CASSQRTTLHEQFF. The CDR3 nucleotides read TGCGCCAGCAGCCAAAGGACGACCCTTCATGAGCAGTTCTTC.

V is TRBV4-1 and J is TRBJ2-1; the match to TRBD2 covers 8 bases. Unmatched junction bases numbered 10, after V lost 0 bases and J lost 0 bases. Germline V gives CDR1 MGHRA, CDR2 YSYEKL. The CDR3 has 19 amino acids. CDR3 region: CASSQDSAGGYSSYNEQFF. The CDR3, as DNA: TGCGCCAGCAGCCAAGATTCCGCGGGGGGCTACAGCTCCTACAATGAGCAGTTCTTC.

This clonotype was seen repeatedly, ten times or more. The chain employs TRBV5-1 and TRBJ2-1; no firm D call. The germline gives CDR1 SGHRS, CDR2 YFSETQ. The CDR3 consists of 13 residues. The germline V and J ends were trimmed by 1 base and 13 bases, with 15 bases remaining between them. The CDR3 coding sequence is TGCGCCAGCAGCTTGTTTTCTGGCAGGCTCCAGTTCTTC. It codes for CASSLFSGRLQFF.

The CDR3: CASSSGFGQYV. The CDR3 nucleotides read TGTGCCAGCAGCTCAGGGTTCGGGCAGTACGTC. The chain has TRBV7-9 and TRBJ2-7; tentative D call: TRBD1 (5 bases). Per the germline V gene, CDR1 is SEHNR and CDR2 is FQNEAQ (reference sequence). V was trimmed by 4 bases and J by 9 bases, leaving 10 bases between them. The CDR3 has 11 residues.

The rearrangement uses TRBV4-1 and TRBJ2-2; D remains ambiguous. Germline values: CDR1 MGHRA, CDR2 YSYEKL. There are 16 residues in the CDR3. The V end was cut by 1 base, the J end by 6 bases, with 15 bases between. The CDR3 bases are TGCGCCAGCAGCCAAGGCTATCGAGGTTCCGCCGGGGAGCTGTTTTTT. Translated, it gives CASSQGYRGSAGELFF.

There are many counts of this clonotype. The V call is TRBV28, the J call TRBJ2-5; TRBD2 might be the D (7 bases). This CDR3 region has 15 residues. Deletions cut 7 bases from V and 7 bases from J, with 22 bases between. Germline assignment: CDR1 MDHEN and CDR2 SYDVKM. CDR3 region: CASTTSGRGKSTQYF. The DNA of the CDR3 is TGTGCCAGCACTACCTCGGGGAGGGGGAAGTCGACCCAGTACTTC.

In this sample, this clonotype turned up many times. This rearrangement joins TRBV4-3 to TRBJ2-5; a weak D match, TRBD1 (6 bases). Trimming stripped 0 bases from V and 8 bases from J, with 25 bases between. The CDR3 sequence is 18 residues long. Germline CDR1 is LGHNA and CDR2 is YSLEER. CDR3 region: CASSQDHQTGELSYTQYF. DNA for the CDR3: TGCGCCAGCAGCCAAGACCACCAGACAGGAGAGCTTAGTTACACCCAGTACTTC.

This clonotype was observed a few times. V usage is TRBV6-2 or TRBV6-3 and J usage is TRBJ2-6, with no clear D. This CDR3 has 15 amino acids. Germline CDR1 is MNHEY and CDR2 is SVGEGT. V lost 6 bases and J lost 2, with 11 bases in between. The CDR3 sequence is CASRLDGAGANVLTF. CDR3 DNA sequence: TGTGCCAGCAGATTGGACGGAGCTGGGGCCAACGTCCTGACTTTC.

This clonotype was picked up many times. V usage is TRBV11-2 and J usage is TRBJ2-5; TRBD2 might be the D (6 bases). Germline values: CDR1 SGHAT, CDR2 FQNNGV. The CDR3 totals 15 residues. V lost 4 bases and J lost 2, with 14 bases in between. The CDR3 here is CASSSFGAGQETQYF. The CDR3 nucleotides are TGTGCCAGCAGCTCCTTCGGGGCGGGACAAGAGACCCAGTACTTC. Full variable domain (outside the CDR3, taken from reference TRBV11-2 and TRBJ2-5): EAGVAQSPRYKIIEKRQSVAFWCNPISGHATLYWYQQILGQGPKLLIQFQNNGVVDDSQLPKDRFSAERLKGVDSTLKIQPAKLEDSAVYLCASSSFGAGQETQYFGPGTRLLVL.

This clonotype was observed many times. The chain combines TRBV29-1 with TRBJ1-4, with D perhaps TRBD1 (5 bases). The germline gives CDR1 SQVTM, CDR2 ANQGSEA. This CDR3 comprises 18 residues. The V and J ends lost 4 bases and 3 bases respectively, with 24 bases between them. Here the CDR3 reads CSVANEIGGGHPNEKLFF. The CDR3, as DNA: TGCAGCGTTGCCAATGAAATCGGGGGAGGCCACCCTAATGAAAAACTGTTTTTT.

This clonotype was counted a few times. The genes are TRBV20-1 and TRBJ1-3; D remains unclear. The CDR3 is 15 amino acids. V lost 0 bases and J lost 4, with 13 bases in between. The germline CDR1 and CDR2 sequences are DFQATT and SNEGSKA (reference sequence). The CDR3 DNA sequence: TGCAGTGCTAGAGATTATGAAGGAGGGGGAAACACCATATATTTT. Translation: CSARDYEGGGNTIYF.